The sequence of this T cell receptor (beta chain) was determined in a study of T cells in Graves' hyperthyroidism and ophthalmopathy (dated by TCRdb to between 2018 and 2021). Broadly, across the study: Peripheral blood samples were taken at initial diagnosis, before any treatment was given. To identify TCR V-J signatures that set the groups apart, the researchers used a discovery cohort of about a hundred patients, made up of roughly 40 with Graves' ophthalmopathy and some 58 with stable Graves' hyperthyroidism. An independent validation cohort of around 19 hyperthyroidism patients and some 15 patients who later progressed to ophthalmopathy tested prospective prediction of ophthalmopathy. For training and testing, the 110 or so patients in the discovery cohort were randomly divided in a 7:3 ratio. In over five Graves' hyperthyroidism patients, the study also compared T-cell repertoires from thyroid tissue with T-cell repertoires from blood. Once sampling was done, hyperthyroidism patients were given methimazole at a starting dose of 30 mg daily, whereas ophthalmopathy patients were given high-dose intravenous methylprednisolone. According to the paper, TCR Vbeta CDR3 sequencing was carried out on more than 120 peripheral blood samples, which came from 40 to 45 ophthalmopathy, approximately 78 hyperthyroidism and some 17 progressor patients.

Amplification of TCR beta CDR3 regions was carried out from RNA transcripts. The first round of RT-PCR for the TCR CDR3 was performed with the HTBI primer set and the Qiagen OneStep RT-PCR kit. Libraries were constructed in a second round of multiplex PCR, after which size selection and purification were performed. Libraries were sequenced paired-end with 100 bp reads on an Illumina HiSeq2000. Under the source paper's analysis protocol: SOAPnuke was used to process the raw data, with reads discarded if the reads contained adapters or uncalled bases, had a mean Phred below 15, or lacked an exact constant-primer or identifier match. High-quality paired reads were merged with COPE v1.2.5, and unique nucleotide sequences were defined as clonotypes. MiTCR v1.1 was used to align clonotypes to the IMGT TRBV, TRBD and TRBJ reference segments. The analysis included only V-J combinations with a frequency above 0.0001, which together covered 99% to 99.2% of the repertoires. The TCS score was defined as the ratio of F50 (clonal expansion) to E x V (chaos), calculated using BLOSUM62-based TCRdist between CDR3 peptides within each V-J. Welch's t-statistics and random forest reduced 450 to 600 V-J features to 13, which were used in a naive Bayes classifier (R e1071). TCRdb reprocessed the public reads (quality trimming at Q25 with fastp, clone calling with MiXCR) and kept in-frame beta chains. Rows are unified per CDR3 protein, each entry keeping the most common DNA and genes. The authors' filters were not applied to this entry. The sample has more than 350,000 distinct CDR3 sequences on record, approximately 15% of them singletons. Of the sample, roughly a fifth falls within the top ten clones.

Overall results and qualifications from the work: Sample size was not statistically predetermined, and investigators were not blinded to group allocation. Blood samples also contained most of the expanded thyroid clonotypes (frequency above 0.001), which suggests that blood repertoires may reflect thyroid immune responses. In validation, the model predicted progression to ophthalmopathy with 60% to 71% sensitivity and approximately 72% specificity, a median of 6.5 months before onset. A 13 V-J signature model separated ophthalmopathy from stable hyperthyroidism, with about 90% sensitivity and roughly 84% specificity in cross-validation and 80%/75% in testing.

Ophthalmopathy patients had moderately to severely active disease, with a Clinical Activity Score of 3 or more, a NOSPECS grade of 4 or more, and a disease duration of less than 3 months. The study excluded patients with uncontrolled infections, other autoimmune diseases, pregnancy or lactation. Clinical symptoms, serum thyroxine and TRAb, thyroid ultrasound, and orbital computed tomography formed the basis for the diagnoses. PBMCs were isolated from about 10 ml of fresh peripheral blood by Ficoll-Paque density gradient centrifugation. Trizol reagent was used to extract total RNA, and RNA quality was then checked on an Agilent 2100 Bioanalyzer. Of note for this clonotype: Its binding antigen is unknown. No per-base quality is available; no much larger clone lies one base away.

This receptor was taken from a woman aged 25 to 39 with Graves' ophthalmopathy. The material sequenced was blood.

The nucleotide sequence reads TGTGCTAGTGGTTTGGTCGGGAGGGGGGGGTCCCAGCCCCAGCATTTT. Translated, this gives CASGLVGRGGSQPQHF. Rearrangement joined TRBV12-5 to TRBJ1-5; the D gene is perhaps TRBD1, on 6 matching bases. The CDR3 sequence holds 16 residues, the cysteine and phenylalanine included. Solely the CDR3 DNA is kept, with 48 bases framed from the first base. The germline V gene gives CDR1 as LGHNT and CDR2 as FRNRAP. V sheds 0 bases and J sheds 7 bases, leaving 16 bases between their ends.